What follows are 13 T cell receptor beta chains derived from one specimen sequenced in a study of T-cell reconstitution after alpha-beta-depleted transplantation in children. Unique molecular identifiers were incorporated when the TCRbeta library was constructed. In TCRdb, the PCR reads were re-called with MiXCR into one record per CDR3 protein. Of about 110,000 distinct CDR3 sequences detected, about 6.4% appear once; the ten largest clones hold around 23%. The sample consisted of PBMCs, mostly from graft donor cells, taken 360 days after TCRalphabeta/CD19-depleted stem cell transplant. Receptor source: a male patient between 2 and 10 years old who had a stem cell transplant for acute lymphoblastic leukemia, so the T cells may come from the graft donor.

This clonotype was counted ten times or more. The rearrangement uses TRBV28 and TRBJ1-2; D is undetermined. Trimming cost V 6 bases and J 1 base, with 9 bases left between them. Germline CDR1 and CDR2: MDHEN and SYDVKM. The CDR3 covers 13 residues. The CDR3 region is CASRSRSNYGYTF. DNA for the CDR3: TGTGCCAGCAGAAGCAGGAGTAACTATGGCTACACCTTC.

This clonotype was counted many times. The rearrangement uses TRBV4-3 and TRBJ2-7; 8 nucleotides agree with TRBD1. Germline V gene data show CDR1 as LGHNA and CDR2 as YSLEER. V dropped 0 bases and J dropped 7; count of bases not matched to a gene: 11. The CDR3 length is 16 residues. In DNA, the CDR3 is TGCGCCAGCAGCCAAGATGAGACAGGGGCCTCCTGGGAGCAGTACTTC. This encodes CASSQDETGASWEQYF.

This clonotype occurred many times. The chain combines TRBV7-8 with TRBJ1-6, with 11 bases identical to TRBD1. The V gene's germline CDR1 is SGHVS and CDR2 FQNEAQ. This CDR3 comprises 15 residues. Trimming removed 4 bases from V and 10 bases from J; junction bases left unmatched: 6. CDR3 protein: CASSSGTGGSSPLHF. CDR3 nucleotide sequence: TGTGCCAGCAGCTCAGGGACAGGGGGAAGCTCACCCCTCCACTTT.

This clonotype has ten or more counts. This rearrangement joins TRBV7-9 to TRBJ2-2; the D is unclear. The CDR3 loop spans 14 amino acids. Germline V lookup: CDR1 SEHNR, CDR2 FQNEAQ (reference sequence). V dropped 2 bases and J dropped 7 bases, with 11 bases sitting between them. CDR3 bases: TGTGCCAGCAGCTTAAGGTCAACGAGCGGGGAGCTGTTTTTT. Its protein is CASSLRSTSGELFF. The full variable domain, completed using reference TRBV7-9 and TRBJ2-2, is DTGVSQNPRHKITKRGQNVTFRCDPISEHNRLYWYRQTLGQGPEFLTYFQNEAQLEKSRLLSDRFSAERPKGSFSTLEIQRTEQGDSAMYLCASSLRSTSGELFFGEGSRLTVL.

This clonotype was picked up many times. The CDR3 region has the DNA TGTGCCAGCAGGGCCGCGAACACTGAAGCTTTCTTT. Encoded protein: CASRAANTEAFF. The chain has TRBV28 and TRBJ1-1, with D unclear. The CDR3 runs to 12 residues. The germline CDR1 and CDR2 sequences are MDHEN and SYDVKM. The germline V and J ends were trimmed by 6 bases and 1 base, with 6 bases remaining between them.

This clonotype was detected many times. This chain links TRBV27 with TRBJ2-7; tentative D call: TRBD2 (5 bases). Germline loops: CDR1 MNHEY, CDR2 SMNVEV (reference sequence). This CDR3 has 18 residues. With 3 bases removed from V and 4 bases from J, the gap between germline ends came to 25 bases. This CDR3 reads CASSLHQSQASLAYEQYF. CDR3 nucleotide sequence: TGTGCCAGCAGTTTGCACCAATCCCAGGCTAGCCTGGCGTACGAGCAGTACTTC.

The chain uses TRBV9 and TRBJ2-5; D may be TRBD2 (5 bases). The V end lost 0 bases, the J end lost 4 bases, and 7 bases lay between the germline ends. Germline CDR1 is SGDLS and CDR2 is YYNGEE. This CDR3 has 13 amino acids. DNA for the CDR3: TGTGCCAGCAGCGTAGGGCTAGCAGAGACCCAGTACTTC. The encoded protein is CASSVGLAETQYF.

As concerns this clonotype: A clone one base away is much larger, so this may be a read error. V is TRBV20-1 and J is TRBJ2-6; D perhaps matches TRBD1 (5 bases). V lost 1 base and J 5 bases, leaving 12 bases between the germline ends. CDR1 and CDR2 (germline): DFQATT, SNEGSKA (reference sequence). This CDR3 region has 15 residues. For the CDR3, the DNA is TGCAGTGCTAGAGTCCCAGGGTCAAGGGCCAACGTCCTGACTTTC. It translates to CSARVPGSRANVLTF.

Points on this clonotype: A much larger clone is a single base away; this may be a read error. The chain links TRBV7-2 to TRBJ2-3; D is undetermined. The last part of the DNA fits TRBJ1-5 better; the J call may be wrong. This CDR3 contains 14 residues. CDR1 and CDR2 from the germline V gene are SGHTA and FQGNSA. The CDR3 here is CASRERASTDTQHF. The CDR3 coding sequence is TGTGCCTCCCGTGAGCGGGCTAGCACAGATACGCAGCATTTT.

This clonotype was counted between two and nine times. The V and J genes are TRBV9 and TRBJ2-1, with a possible D match to TRBD2 (5 bases). Trimming shortened V by 0 bases and J by 3 bases, and 13 bases separated the two germline ends. This CDR3 has 16 residues. The germline V gene encodes CDR1 SGDLS and CDR2 YYNGEE. CDR3 residues: CASSVAWEQNYNEQFF. CDR3 coding DNA: TGTGCCAGCAGCGTAGCGTGGGAGCAGAACTACAATGAGCAGTTCTTC.

The chain combines TRBV6-6 with TRBJ2-5, with D hard to call. CDR1 and CDR2 from the germline V gene are MNHNY and SVGAGI (reference sequence). Trimming took off 4 bases at V and 5 bases at J, with 11 bases between the two ends. This CDR3 has 13 residues. Here the CDR3 DNA reads TGTGCCAGCAGTTCCCGTGTCGGGGAGACCCAGTACTTC. It yields the protein CASSSRVGETQYF.

In regard to this clonotype: A much more abundant neighbour one base away suggests this may be a read error. V and J are TRBV5-5 and TRBJ2-7; D might be TRBD2 (7 bases). CDR3 length equals 15 residues. In germline, CDR1 is SGHKS, CDR2 YYEKEE (reference sequence). CDR3 amino acids: CGSSLGTGGTYEQYF. In DNA form, the CDR3 reads TGTGGCAGCAGCTTGGGAACGGGGGGCACCTACGAGCAGTACTTC. The full variable domain, in which reference TRBV5-5 and TRBJ2-7 provide the parts outside the CDR3, is DAGVTQSPTHLIKTRGQQVTLRCSPISGHKSVSWYQQVLGQGPQFIFQYYEKEERGRGNFPDRFSARQFPNYSSELNVNALLLGDSALYLCGSSLGTGGTYEQYFGPGTRLTVT.

This clonotype has more than one count but fewer than ten. This rearrangement joins TRBV6-5 to TRBJ1-2, with D possibly being TRBD1 (5 bases). The ends were cut back, 5 bases at V and 4 bases at J, with 8 bases in the middle. Germline V lookup: CDR1 MNHEY, CDR2 SVGAGI. This CDR3 is built from 12 residues. The CDR3 here is CASSDSFYGYTF. DNA for the CDR3: TGTGCCAGCAGTGACAGTTTCTATGGCTACACCTTC.